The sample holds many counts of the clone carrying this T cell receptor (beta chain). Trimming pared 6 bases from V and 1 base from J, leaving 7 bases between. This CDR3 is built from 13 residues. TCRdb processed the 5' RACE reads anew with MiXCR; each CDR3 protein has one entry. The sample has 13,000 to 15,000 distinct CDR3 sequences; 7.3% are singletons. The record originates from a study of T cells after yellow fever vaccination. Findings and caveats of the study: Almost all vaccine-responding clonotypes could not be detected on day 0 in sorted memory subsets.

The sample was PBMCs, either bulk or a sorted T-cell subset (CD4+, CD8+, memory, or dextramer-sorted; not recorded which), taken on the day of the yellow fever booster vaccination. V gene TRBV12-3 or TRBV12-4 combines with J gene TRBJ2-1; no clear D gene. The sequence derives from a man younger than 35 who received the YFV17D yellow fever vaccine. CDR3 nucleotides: TGTGCCAGCAGGGGTACGTCCTACAATGAGCAGTTCTTC. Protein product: CASRGTSYNEQFF.